This section outlines one T cell receptor beta chain sequence together with its context. Its target is not known. CDR1 SGHDT and CDR2 YYEEEE come from the germline V gene. The J segment lost 4 bases and the V segment lost 2 bases, leaving 5 bases of the junction unmatched. This CDR3 is 14 amino acids long. PCR employed 60 Vbeta and 13 Jbeta primers. Profiled with immunoSEQ multiplex PCR; TCRdb holds only in-frame clones, not every one. This sample has 75,000 to 90,000 clones, with around 85% found just once. This specimen comes from a study of cytomegalovirus exposure and HLA in healthy donors. General study results and limits: Cytomegalovirus association was listed for approximately 160 TCR beta chains. About 87% or about 30% of the time was how often most TCR beta V segments were productive, according to an earlier analysis.

The V call is TRBV5-6, the J call TRBJ2-7; 8 nucleotides agree with TRBD1. The receptor was derived from a human donor in good health. Sequenced sample: PBMCs. CDR3 coding DNA: TGTGCCAGCAGCTTAGGACAGGGCGGGTACGAGCAGTACTTC. This gives the protein CASSLGQGGYEQYF.